The 29 T cell receptor beta chains listed next were all sequenced from one sample in a study of vaccination effects on CD4 cells after COVID-19. Sequencing in the ViraFEST assay came after antigen-specific CD4+ T cells had been expanded with viral peptide pools, which were used to stimulate PBMC. When ten to eleven days of culture had elapsed, CD4+ T cells were isolated. All vaccine recipients tested negative for nucleocapsid antibodies and had never contracted SARS-CoV-2 infection. No antigen is known for these receptors. This table comes from immunoSEQ multiplex PCR, and its TCRdb copy is limited to in-frame clones, with some not included. Altogether more than 30,000 clones are present, roughly 66% being singletons, with the ten largest covering about 15%. Sequencing was performed on CD4+ T cells from PBMCs cultured with HCoV-OC43 spike peptides, taken before COVID-19 vaccination. Subset reported: HCoV-OC43 spike overlapping peptide pool stimulation. The receptors shown here come from a human donor who received a COVID-19 vaccine.

This chain connects TRBV29-1 to TRBJ1-2; maybe TRBD1 (5 bases). Germline V CDR1 and CDR2: SQVTM, ANQGSEA. The V and J ends lost 3 bases and 11 bases respectively, with 13 bases between them. The CDR3 spans 11 residues. CDR3 coding DNA: TGCAGCGTTGATGAGGGGCCCCAATACACCTTC. It is translated as CSVDEGPQYTF.

This clone was picked up one time. The V call is TRBV4-2, the J call TRBJ1-2; D perhaps matches TRBD1 (5 bases). The CDR3 totals 13 residues. Germline V gene lookup returns CDR1 LGHNA and CDR2 YNFKEQ. The V end was cut by 4 bases, the J end by 6 bases, with 12 bases between. For the CDR3, the DNA is TGTGCCAGCAGCCTTGGGACCTCAAATGGCTACACCTTC. It specifies CASSLGTSNGYTF.

The chain couples TRBV20-1 to TRBJ2-7; possible D gene TRBD2, 5 bases. Trimming removed 7 bases from V and 4 bases from J, with 20 bases in between. Germline V lookup: CDR1 DFQATT, CDR2 SNEGSKA (reference sequence). The CDR3 extends over 14 amino acids. CDR3 protein: CSVSEGANMYEQYF. CDR3 DNA: TGCAGTGTAAGTGAGGGAGCTAACATGTACGAGCAGTACTTC.

The genes are TRBV18 and TRBJ1-2; no firm D call. V was cut by 3 bases and J by 3 bases, with 14 bases left in between. The CDR3 runs 15 residues. Germline values: CDR1 KGHSH, CDR2 LQKENI. The CDR3: CASSPGLSGDYGYTF. DNA of the CDR3: TGTGCCAGCTCACCGGGTTTGTCCGGGGACTATGGCTACACCTTC.

The V gene is TRBV28, the J gene TRBJ1-5; weak D call: TRBD1 (5 bases). The CDR3 runs to 16 residues. Germline CDR1 reads MDHEN; CDR2 reads SYDVKM. The germline V and J ends were trimmed by 5 bases and 6 bases, with 20 bases remaining between them. The CDR3, as DNA: TGTGCCAGCAGTCACCCCCGGGGCAGGGTCGGTCAGCCCCAGCATTTT. Its translation is CASSHPRGRVGQPQHF.

The V call is TRBV29-1, the J call TRBJ2-7; 7 bases are a match to TRBD1. There are 12 residues in the CDR3. V trimming: 6 bases; J trimming: 7 bases; junction bases outside the gene matches: 9. CDR1 is SQVTM and CDR2 is ANQGSEA in the germline V gene. DNA of the CDR3: TGCAGCGTCGGGAAGACAGGGATTGAGCAGTACTTC. Protein: CSVGKTGIEQYF.

This clone showed up just a few times. The chain uses TRBV5-1 and TRBJ2-7, with TRBD2 matching 8 bases. The germline V gene has CDR1 SGHRS and CDR2 YFSETQ. This CDR3 contains 15 residues. The J segment lost 3 bases and the V segment lost 4 bases, leaving 9 bases of the junction unmatched. This chain's CDR3 is CASSLDPGLDYEQYF. In DNA form, the CDR3 reads TGCGCCAGCAGCCTCGATCCGGGACTAGACTACGAGCAGTACTTC.

The V and J genes are TRBV11-2 and TRBJ2-3, with D perhaps given as TRBD1 or TRBD2 (5 bases each). This CDR3 contains 16 residues. Germline CDR1 is SGHAT and CDR2 is FQNNGV. Between the trimmed V and J ends, which lost 6 bases and 9 bases, there was a span of 25 bases. The CDR3 loop is CASRSVGDLVGATQYF. As DNA, the CDR3 is TGTGCCAGCAGATCCGTGGGGGACCTGGTCGGTGCCACGCAGTATTTT.

V is TRBV5-4 and J is TRBJ1-2; D is ambiguous. This CDR3 is 15 amino acids long. CDR1 and CDR2 from the germline V gene are SGHNT and YYREEE (reference sequence). Deletions cut 0 bases from V and 7 bases from J, with 16 bases between. The CDR3, as DNA: TGTGCCAGCAGCTTGGCACCAACTGAGGGAGCTGGCTACACCTTC. The encoded protein is CASSLAPTEGAGYTF.

This clone was detected only once. The chain recombines TRBV6-5 with TRBJ1-1, with D hard to call. Trimming cost V 7 bases and J 4 bases, with 13 bases left between them. From germline, CDR1 is MNHEY and CDR2 SVGAGI. There are 13 residues in the CDR3. CDR3 nucleotide sequence: TGTGCCAGCATCCCCGGCAGGAGCACTGAAGCTTTCTTT. Translating it yields CASIPGRSTEAFF.

CDR3 protein: CASSNLDRALGNEQFF. The CDR3 region has the DNA TGTGCCAGTAGTAACTTGGACAGGGCTCTGGGCAATGAGCAGTTCTTC. V and J are TRBV19 and TRBJ2-1, with 8 bases matching TRBD1. The J segment lost 6 bases and the V segment lost 4 bases, leaving 11 bases of the junction unmatched. The CDR3 is 16 amino acids. Germline V gene data show CDR1 as LNHDA and CDR2 as SQIVND (reference sequence).

This chain joins TRBV5-4 and TRBJ2-7; 9 bases line up with TRBD1. CDR1 is SGHNT and CDR2 is YYREEE in the germline V gene (reference sequence). V was clipped by 0 bases and J by 0 bases; unmatched bases: 4. The CDR3 is 16 amino acids. CDR3 in DNA: TGTGCCAGCAGCTTGGGGGGGACAGGGAGCTCCTACGAGCAGTACTTC. Translation gives CASSLGGTGSSYEQYF.

The chain links TRBV7-6 to TRBJ2-1; 10 nucleotides match TRBD1. The CDR3 totals 15 residues. V trimming: 2 bases; J trimming: 10 bases; junction bases outside the gene matches: 8. Germline values: CDR1 SGHVS, CDR2 FNYEAQ. CDR3 protein: CASSLRQGASGEQFF. In DNA form, the CDR3 reads TGTGCCAGCAGCTTAAGACAGGGGGCCTCTGGGGAGCAGTTCTTC.

The chain recombines TRBV6-5 with TRBJ2-3; 13 bases fit TRBD2. CDR3 length: 16 residues. Germline loops: CDR1 MNHEY, CDR2 SVGAGI. J gave up 5 bases and V 2 bases, and 4 bases lay outside the gene matches. For the CDR3, the DNA is TGTGCCAGCAGTTACGGAGGGACTAGCGGGGTAGATACGCAGTATTTT. This gives the protein CASSYGGTSGVDTQYF.

The chain combines TRBV20-1 with TRBJ2-5, with TRBD1 as a possible D gene (5 bases). Germline assignment: CDR1 DFQATT and CDR2 SNEGSKA (reference sequence). Deletions cut 7 bases from V and 2 bases from J, with 8 bases between. This CDR3 has 11 residues. Here the CDR3 DNA reads TGCAGTGGGACATTACAAGAGACCCAGTACTTC. Its protein product is CSGTLQETQYF.

This chain joins TRBV4-1 and TRBJ2-3; 8 bases align to TRBD2. In germline, CDR1 is MGHRA, CDR2 YSYEKL. CDR3 length: 15 residues. V dropped 1 base and J dropped 3; count of bases not matched to a gene: 3. CDR3 sequence: CASSQGAGGTDTQYF. The DNA for the CDR3 is TGCGCCAGCAGCCAAGGGGCGGGAGGTACAGATACGCAGTATTTT.

V is TRBV24-1 and J is TRBJ1-5; tentative D call: TRBD1 (5 bases). The CDR3 sequence is 13 residues long. V lost 7 bases and J 0 bases, leaving 6 bases between the germline ends. The V gene's germline CDR1 is KGHDR and CDR2 SFDVKD. The CDR3 reads CATRDSSNQPQHF. In nucleotides, the CDR3 is TGTGCCACCAGAGACAGTAGCAATCAGCCCCAGCATTTT.

The rearrangement links TRBV2 to TRBJ1-3; the D gene is possibly TRBD1 (6 bases). CDR3 length: 20 amino acids. Germline CDR1 is SNHLY and CDR2 is FYNNEI. V was shortened by 6 bases and J by 0 bases, with 27 bases between the two germline ends. CDR3 region: CASRAREGVGWRVSGNTIYF. The CDR3 coding sequence is TGTGCCAGCAGGGCCAGGGAGGGGGTCGGTTGGCGTGTCTCTGGAAACACCATATATTTT.

The genes are TRBV6-5 and TRBJ2-4, with 9 nucleotides matching TRBD1. The CDR3 is 14 amino acids. V lost 4 bases to trimming and J lost 6 bases; unmatched junction nucleotides: 4. Germline loops: CDR1 MNHEY, CDR2 SVGAGI. CDR3 loop: CASSSGTGINIQYF. The DNA for the CDR3 is TGTGCCAGCAGTTCCGGGACAGGGATAAACATTCAGTACTTC.

This rearrangement joins TRBV7-9 to TRBJ2-2; D is uncertain. CDR1 and CDR2 from the germline V gene are SEHNR and FQNEAQ (reference sequence). Trimming left V 1 base short and J 13 bases short, with 7 bases between. The CDR3 is made up of 11 amino acids. The DNA of the CDR3 is TGTGCCAGCAGCTTAGACAGTTGGCTGTTTTTT. Translated: CASSLDSWLFF.

This sequence joins TRBV18 and TRBJ2-2, with a weak D call TRBD1 (5 bases). The CDR3 consists of 13 residues. CDR1 is KGHSH, CDR2 LQKENI, per germline. Trimming cost V 5 bases and J 6 bases, with 10 bases left between them. CDR3 in DNA: TGTGCCAGCTCATCAGGGCTCCCCGGGGAGCTGTTTTTT. It specifies CASSSGLPGELFF.

The chain is built from TRBV2 and TRBJ2-7; 10 positions match TRBD1. This CDR3 contains 19 residues. CDR1 and CDR2 (germline): SNHLY, FYNNEI. V trimming: 7 bases; J trimming: 1 base; junction bases outside the gene matches: 19. CDR3 sequence (DNA): TGTGCCAGCATCTCCCGGGACAGGGGCCTCCTTAACCCATCCTACGAGCAGTACTTC. Protein product: CASISRDRGLLNPSYEQYF.

The chain employs TRBV18 and TRBJ2-2; 9 bases map to TRBD1. CDR1 and CDR2 (germline): KGHSH, LQKENI. The CDR3 length is 15 residues. Trimming removed 6 bases from V and 1 base from J; junction bases left unmatched: 3. CDR3 amino acids: CASSTGQGNTGELFF. CDR3 DNA: TGTGCCAGCTCGACGGGACAGGGGAACACCGGGGAGCTGTTTTTT. Based on the CDR3 plus reference TRBV18 and TRBJ2-2, the full variable domain is NAGVMQNPRHLVRRRGQEARLRCSPMKGHSHVYWYRQLPEEGLKFMVYLQKENIIDESGMPKERFSAEFPKEGPSILRIQQVVRGDSAAYFCASSTGQGNTGELFFGEGSRLTVL.

The chain couples TRBV7-2 to TRBJ1-1; D uncertain. This CDR3 region has 16 residues. Germline lookup yields CDR1 SGHTA and CDR2 FQGNSA. V dropped 5 bases and J dropped 0 bases, with 16 bases sitting between them. The CDR3 DNA reads as TGTGCCAGCAGCCCGGGAACCGGAGGGTTGAACACTGAAGCTTTCTTT. This translates into CASSPGTGGLNTEAFF. The whole variable domain, filled in from reference TRBV7-2 and TRBJ1-1, reads GAGVSQSPSNKVTEKGKDVELRCDPISGHTALYWYRQSLGQGLEFLIYFQGNSAPDKSGLPSDRFSAERTGGSVSTLTIQRTQQEDSAVYLCASSPGTGGLNTEAFFGQGTRLTVV.

This rearrangement joins TRBV5-1 to TRBJ2-7; 9 bases are shared with TRBD1. Germline CDR1 SGHRS, CDR2 YFSETQ. The CDR3 consists of 16 residues. The J segment lost 1 base and the V segment lost 3 bases, leaving 8 bases of the junction unmatched. The CDR3 reads CASSSTGGAGSYEQYF. DNA of the CDR3: TGCGCCAGCAGCTCAACAGGGGGCGCAGGTTCCTACGAGCAGTACTTC.

This clone was seen more than once but under ten times. The chain uses TRBV11-2 and TRBJ1-3, with unresolved D. The CDR3 covers 15 residues. Trimming pared 1 base from V and 0 bases from J, leaving 7 bases between. Germline V gives CDR1 SGHAT, CDR2 FQNNGV. CDR3 sequence (DNA): TGTGCCAGCAGCTTAGTGCGTCACTCTGGAAACACCATATATTTT. Translation gives CASSLVRHSGNTIYF.

This clone has a handful of counts. A read error may produce the germline difference seen at one junction end. The chain is built from TRBV5-4 and TRBJ2-7; no clear D gene. The CDR3 covers 14 residues. Germline CDR1 is SGHNT and CDR2 is YYREEE (reference sequence). CDR3 DNA: TGTGCCAGCACCTTGAATGGCGGTACCTACGAGCAGTACTTC. It codes for CASTLNGGTYEQYF.

The CDR3 nucleotides read TGTGCCAGCAGGATCAATAGCAATCAGCCCCAGCATTTT. Translated: CASRINSNQPQHF. The rearrangement uses TRBV12-3 or TRBV12-4 and TRBJ1-5; no clear D gene. The length of the CDR3 is 13 residues. The V end was cut by 6 bases, the J end by 0 bases, with 6 bases between.

The chain joins TRBV6-5 to TRBJ2-7, with 7 bases that match TRBD1. J was trimmed by 3 bases and V by 6 bases; bases with no gene match: 5. This CDR3 comprises 13 residues. Germline V gives CDR1 MNHEY, CDR2 SVGAGI. CDR3 DNA sequence: TGTGCCAGCAGACAGGGACAGAACTACGAGCAGTACTTC. Residues: CASRQGQNYEQYF.